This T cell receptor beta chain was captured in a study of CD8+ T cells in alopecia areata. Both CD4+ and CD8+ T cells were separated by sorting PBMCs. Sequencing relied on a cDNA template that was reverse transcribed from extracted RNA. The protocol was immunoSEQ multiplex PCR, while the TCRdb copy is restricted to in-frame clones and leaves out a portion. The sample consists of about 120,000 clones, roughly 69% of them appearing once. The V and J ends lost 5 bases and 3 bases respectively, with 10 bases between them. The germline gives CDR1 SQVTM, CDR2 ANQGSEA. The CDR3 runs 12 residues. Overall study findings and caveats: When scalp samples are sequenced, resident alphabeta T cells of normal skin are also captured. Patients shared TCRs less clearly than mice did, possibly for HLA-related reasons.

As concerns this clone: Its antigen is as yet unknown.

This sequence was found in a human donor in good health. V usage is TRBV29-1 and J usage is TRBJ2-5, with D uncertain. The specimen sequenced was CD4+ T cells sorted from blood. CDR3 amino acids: CSVSGPEETQYF. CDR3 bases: TGCAGCGTTTCAGGTCCCGAAGAGACCCAGTACTTC.